This T cell receptor (beta chain) appears in the sequencing data of a study of OX40 agonist ivuxolimab in advanced cancers. Study-level information: The patients' treatment was ivuxolimab, an agonistic anti-OX40 (CD134) antibody. Study results and limitations: CD8+ T cells (on average) carried more expanded clones than CD4+ T cells.

The V gene's germline CDR1 is MDHEN and CDR2 SYDVKM. The CDR3 is 16 amino acids. V gave up 4 bases and J gave up 4 bases, with 16 bases separating them. Cycle 7 day 1, cycle 4 day 1, and baseline were the timepoints at which blood was sampled. Repertoires were generated with immunoSEQ multiplex PCR, while TCRdb's copy carries only in-frame clones and drops some. The sample has 90,000 or so clones, 89% seen once. A note on this clone: Its target is unknown.

Sequenced here: CD4+ or CD8+ T cells sorted from blood, sampled in a trial of the OX40 agonist ivuxolimab. The origin of this receptor is an adult with an advanced solid tumor such as melanoma, head and neck, liver or kidney cancer. The chain links TRBV28 to TRBJ1-4, with a tentative D call TRBD1 (5 bases). The CDR3, as DNA: TGTGCCAGCAGTTCCACAAGACAGCTTATTAATGAAAAACTGTTTTTT. This translates into CASSSTRQLINEKLFF.